The following is a T cell receptor (beta chain) sequence with its context. The antigen is not known. Sequencing was performed with immunoSEQ multiplex PCR; in TCRdb, only in-frame clones are kept and a portion is missing. The data contain about 13,000 clones, 70% to 90% of them singletons. This sample was taken from a study of T cells in localized non-small cell lung cancer. Points from the study as a whole: Peak T cell clonality was found in uninvolved adjacent lung, exceeding tumor. Median detection of top 100 tumor clones in adjacent lung was 57 clones. The study sequenced only one region of the tumor. As a result, intratumor heterogeneity could not be excluded and remains possible. Elevated circulating T cell density in blood was associated with longer overall survival.

The germline gives CDR1 SGHNT, CDR2 YENEEA. J gave up 5 bases and V 5 bases, and 6 bases lay outside the gene matches. This CDR3 comprises 15 residues. V and J are TRBV11-3 and TRBJ2-1, with TRBD2 matching 10 bases. The receptor's source is a male donor aged 60 or over with stage III lung adenocarcinoma. The source was peripheral blood, collected before any cancer treatment. CDR3 nucleotides: TGTGCCAGCAGCAAGCGGGAGGGCAGAGACAATGAGCAGTTCTTC. Translated, it gives CASSKREGRDNEQFF. The complete variable domain, with remaining parts taken from reference TRBV11-3 and TRBJ2-1, reads EAGVVQSPRYKIIEKKQPVAFWCNPISGHNTLYWYLQNLGQGPELLIRYENEEAVDDSQLPKDRFSAERLKGVDSTLKIQPAELGDSAVYLCASSKREGRDNEQFFGPGTRLTVL.